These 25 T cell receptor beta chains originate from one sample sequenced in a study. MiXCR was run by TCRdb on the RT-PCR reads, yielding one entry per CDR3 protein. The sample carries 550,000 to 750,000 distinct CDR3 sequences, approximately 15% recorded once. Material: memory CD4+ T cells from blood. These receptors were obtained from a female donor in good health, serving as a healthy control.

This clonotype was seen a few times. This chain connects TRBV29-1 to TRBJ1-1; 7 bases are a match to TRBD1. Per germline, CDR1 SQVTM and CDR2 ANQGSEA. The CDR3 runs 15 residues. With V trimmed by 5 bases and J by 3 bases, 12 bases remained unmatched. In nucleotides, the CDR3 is TGCAGCGTTTCAACCAGGACAGGTGGGGACACTGAAGCTTTCTTT. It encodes CSVSTRTGGDTEAFF.

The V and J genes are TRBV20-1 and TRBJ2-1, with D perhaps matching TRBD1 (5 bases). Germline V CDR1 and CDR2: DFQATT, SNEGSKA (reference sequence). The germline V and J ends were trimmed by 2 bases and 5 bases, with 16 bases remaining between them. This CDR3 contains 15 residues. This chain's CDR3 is CSARPTGTVHNEQFF. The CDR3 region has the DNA TGCAGTGCTAGACCTACAGGTACAGTCCACAATGAGCAGTTCTTC.

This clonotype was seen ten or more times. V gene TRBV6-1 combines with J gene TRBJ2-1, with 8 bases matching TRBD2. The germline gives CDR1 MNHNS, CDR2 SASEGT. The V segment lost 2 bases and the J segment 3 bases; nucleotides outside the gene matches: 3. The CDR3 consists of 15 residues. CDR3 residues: CASSEIAGLYNEQFF. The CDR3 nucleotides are TGTGCCAGCAGTGAAATAGCGGGACTCTACAATGAGCAGTTCTTC.

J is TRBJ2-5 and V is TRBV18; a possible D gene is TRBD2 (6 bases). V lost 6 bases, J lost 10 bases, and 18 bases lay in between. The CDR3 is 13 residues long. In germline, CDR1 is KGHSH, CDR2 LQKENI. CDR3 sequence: CASSPLGGSDQYF. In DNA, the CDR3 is TGTGCCAGCTCCCCCCTGGGGGGATCGGACCAGTACTTC.

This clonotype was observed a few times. CDR3 nucleotides: TGCAGTGCTCCACCTTCTAGCGGGAGGGCCGCTCTCGAGCAGTACTTC. Amino acid sequence: CSAPPSSGRAALEQYF. This chain uses TRBV20-1 with TRBJ2-7, with 12 bases matching TRBD2. Germline loops: CDR1 DFQATT, CDR2 SNEGSKA (reference sequence). V trimming: 5 bases; J trimming: 6 bases; junction bases outside the gene matches: 14. This CDR3 is built from 16 residues.

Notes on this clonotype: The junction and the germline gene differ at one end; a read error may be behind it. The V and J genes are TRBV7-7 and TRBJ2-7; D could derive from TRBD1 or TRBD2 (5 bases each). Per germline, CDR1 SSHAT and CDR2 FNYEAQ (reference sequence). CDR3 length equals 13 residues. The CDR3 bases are TGTGCTAGCAGCTCCAATTCGGGGACCGAGCAGTACTTC. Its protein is CASSSNSGTEQYF.

The CDR3 DNA reads TGCGCCAGCAGCTTGCCGAGTACCTACGAGCAGTACTTC. It is translated as CASSLPSTYEQYF. This chain connects TRBV5-1 to TRBJ2-7; D not certain. In germline, CDR1 is SGHRS, CDR2 YFSETQ. Trimming pared 1 base from V and 2 bases from J, leaving 7 bases between. The CDR3 covers 13 residues.

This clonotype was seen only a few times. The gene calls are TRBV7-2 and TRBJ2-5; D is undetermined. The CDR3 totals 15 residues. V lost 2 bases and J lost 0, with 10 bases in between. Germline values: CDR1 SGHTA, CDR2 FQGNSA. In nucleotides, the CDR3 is TGTGCCAGCAGCTTACAGGCGGACGACCAAGAGACCCAGTACTTC. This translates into CASSLQADDQETQYF.

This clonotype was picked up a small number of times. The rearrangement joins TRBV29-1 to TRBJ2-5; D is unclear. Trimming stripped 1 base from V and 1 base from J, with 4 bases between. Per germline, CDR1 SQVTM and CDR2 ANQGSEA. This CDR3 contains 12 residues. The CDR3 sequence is CSVEVIQETQYF. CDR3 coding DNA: TGCAGCGTTGAAGTCATCCAAGAGACCCAGTACTTC.

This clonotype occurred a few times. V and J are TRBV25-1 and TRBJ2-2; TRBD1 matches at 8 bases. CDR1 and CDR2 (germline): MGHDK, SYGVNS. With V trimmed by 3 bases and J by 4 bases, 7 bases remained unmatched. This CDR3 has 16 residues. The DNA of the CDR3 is TGTGCCAGCAGTGAGCCTAGGACAGGGCTCACCGGGGAGCTGTTTTTT. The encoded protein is CASSEPRTGLTGELFF.

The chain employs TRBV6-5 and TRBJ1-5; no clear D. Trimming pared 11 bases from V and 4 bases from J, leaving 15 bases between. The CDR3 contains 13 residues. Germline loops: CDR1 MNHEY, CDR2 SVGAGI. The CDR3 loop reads CASAIVLNQPQHF. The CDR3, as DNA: TGTGCCTCAGCCATCGTCCTGAATCAGCCCCAGCATTTT.

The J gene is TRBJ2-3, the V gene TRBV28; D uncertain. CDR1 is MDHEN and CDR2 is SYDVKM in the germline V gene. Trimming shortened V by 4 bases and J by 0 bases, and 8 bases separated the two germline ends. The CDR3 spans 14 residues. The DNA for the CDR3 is TGTGCCAGCAGTTCCACAATAAGCACAGATACGCAGTATTTT. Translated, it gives CASSSTISTDTQYF.

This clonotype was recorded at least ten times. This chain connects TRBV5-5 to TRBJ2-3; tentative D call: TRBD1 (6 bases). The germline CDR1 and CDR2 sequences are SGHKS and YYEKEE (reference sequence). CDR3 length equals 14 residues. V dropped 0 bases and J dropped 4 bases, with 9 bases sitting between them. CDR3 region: CASSLDRAADTQYF. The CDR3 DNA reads TGTGCCAGCAGCTTGGACAGGGCTGCAGATACGCAGTATTTT.

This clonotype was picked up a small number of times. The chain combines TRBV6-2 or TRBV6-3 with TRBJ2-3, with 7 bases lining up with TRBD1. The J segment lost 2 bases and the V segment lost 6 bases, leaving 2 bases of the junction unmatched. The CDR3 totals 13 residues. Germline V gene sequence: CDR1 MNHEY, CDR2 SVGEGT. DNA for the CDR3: TGTGCCAGCAGGACAGGGTACACAGATACGCAGTATTTT. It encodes CASRTGYTDTQYF.

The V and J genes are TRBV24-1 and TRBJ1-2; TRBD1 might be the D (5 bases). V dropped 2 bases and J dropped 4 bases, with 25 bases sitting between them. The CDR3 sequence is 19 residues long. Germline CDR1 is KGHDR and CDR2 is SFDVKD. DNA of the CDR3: TGTGCCACCAGTGATTCTACCGGGACTGGCAAAAACCCCATCTATGGCTACACCTTC. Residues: CATSDSTGTGKNPIYGYTF.

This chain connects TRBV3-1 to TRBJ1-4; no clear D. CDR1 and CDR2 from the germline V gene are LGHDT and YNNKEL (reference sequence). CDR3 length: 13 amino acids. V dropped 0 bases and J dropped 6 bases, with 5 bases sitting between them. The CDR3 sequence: CASSQEGYEKLFF. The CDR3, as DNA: TGTGCCAGCAGCCAAGAGGGGTATGAAAAACTGTTTTTT.

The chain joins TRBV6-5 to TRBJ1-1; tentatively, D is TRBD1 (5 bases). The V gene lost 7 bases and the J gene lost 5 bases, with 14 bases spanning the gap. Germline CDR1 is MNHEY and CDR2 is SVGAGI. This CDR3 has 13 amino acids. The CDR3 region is CASKSQGETEAFF. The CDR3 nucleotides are TGTGCCAGCAAATCCCAGGGTGAGACTGAAGCTTTCTTT.

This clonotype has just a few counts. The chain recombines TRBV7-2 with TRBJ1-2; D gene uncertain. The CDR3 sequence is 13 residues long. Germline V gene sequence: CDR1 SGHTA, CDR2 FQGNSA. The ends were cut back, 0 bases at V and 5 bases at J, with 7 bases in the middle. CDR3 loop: CASSLAAHYGYTF. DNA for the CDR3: TGTGCCAGCAGCTTAGCCGCCCATTATGGCTACACCTTC.

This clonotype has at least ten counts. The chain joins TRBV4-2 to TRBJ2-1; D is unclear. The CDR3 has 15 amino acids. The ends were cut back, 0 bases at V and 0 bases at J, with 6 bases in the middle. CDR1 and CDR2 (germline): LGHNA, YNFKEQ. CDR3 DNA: TGTGCCAGCAGCCAAGAGGTAAGCTCCTACAATGAGCAGTTCTTC. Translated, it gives CASSQEVSSYNEQFF.

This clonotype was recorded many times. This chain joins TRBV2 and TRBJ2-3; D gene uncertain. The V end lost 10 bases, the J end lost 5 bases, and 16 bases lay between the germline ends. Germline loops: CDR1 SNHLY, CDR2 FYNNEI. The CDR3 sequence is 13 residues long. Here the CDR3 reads CATALEAKDTQYF. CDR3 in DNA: TGTGCCACCGCGCTCGAAGCTAAAGATACGCAGTATTTT. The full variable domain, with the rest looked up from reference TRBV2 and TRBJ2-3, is EPEVTQTPSHQVTQMGQEVILRCVPISNHLYFYWYRQILGQKVEFLVSFYNNEISEKSEIFDDQFSVERPDGSNFTLKIRSTKLEDSAMYFCATALEAKDTQYFGPGTRLTVL.

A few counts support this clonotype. The CDR3 region is CASRMAGTGVYEQYF. In nucleotides, the CDR3 is TGTGCCAGCAGGATGGCCGGGACAGGGGTCTACGAGCAGTACTTC. The chain uses TRBV27 and TRBJ2-7; 10 nucleotides match TRBD1. The V and J ends lost 6 bases and 3 bases, in that order; junction bases with no gene match: 8. The CDR3 contains 15 residues. Germline V lookup: CDR1 MNHEY, CDR2 SMNVEV (reference sequence).

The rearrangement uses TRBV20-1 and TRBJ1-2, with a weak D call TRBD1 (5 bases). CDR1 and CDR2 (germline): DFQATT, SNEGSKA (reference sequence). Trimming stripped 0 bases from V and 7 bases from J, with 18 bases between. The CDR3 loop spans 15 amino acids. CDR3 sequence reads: CSARDPGKRGSGYTF. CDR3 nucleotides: TGCAGTGCTAGAGATCCAGGGAAGCGCGGATCTGGCTACACCTTC.

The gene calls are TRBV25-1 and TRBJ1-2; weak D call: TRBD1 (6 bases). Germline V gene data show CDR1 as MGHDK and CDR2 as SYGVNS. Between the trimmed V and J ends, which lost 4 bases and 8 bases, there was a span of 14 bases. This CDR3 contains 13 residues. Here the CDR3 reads CASSALRQVGYTF. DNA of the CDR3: TGTGCCAGCAGTGCACTCAGACAGGTCGGCTACACCTTC.

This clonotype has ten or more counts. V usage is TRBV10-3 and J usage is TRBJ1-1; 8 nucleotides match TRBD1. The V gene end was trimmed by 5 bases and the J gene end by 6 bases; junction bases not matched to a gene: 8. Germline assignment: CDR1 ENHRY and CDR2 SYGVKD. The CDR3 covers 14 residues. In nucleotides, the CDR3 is TGTGCCATCAGTTCGGACAGGGACAGCTCTGAAGCTTTCTTT. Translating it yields CAISSDRDSSEAFF.

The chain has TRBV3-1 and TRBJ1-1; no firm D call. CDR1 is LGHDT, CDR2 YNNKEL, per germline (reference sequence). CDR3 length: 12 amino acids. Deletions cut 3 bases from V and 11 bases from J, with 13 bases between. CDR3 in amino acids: CASSQEHQLAFF. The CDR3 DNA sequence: TGTGCCAGCAGCCAGGAGCACCAACTGGCTTTCTTT.